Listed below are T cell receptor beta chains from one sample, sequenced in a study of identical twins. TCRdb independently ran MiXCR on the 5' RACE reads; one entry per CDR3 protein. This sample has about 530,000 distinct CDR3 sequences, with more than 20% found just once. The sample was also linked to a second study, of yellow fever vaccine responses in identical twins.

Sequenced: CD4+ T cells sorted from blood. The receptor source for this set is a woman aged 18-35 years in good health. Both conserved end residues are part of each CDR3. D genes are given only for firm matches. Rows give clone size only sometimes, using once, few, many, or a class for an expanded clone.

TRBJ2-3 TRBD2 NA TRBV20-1 CSAFSTSGWSTDTQYF TGCAGTGCCTTCTCTACTAGCGGGTGGAGCACAGATACGCAGTATTTT
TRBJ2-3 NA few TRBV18 CASSPTAYDTQYF TGTGCCAGCTCACCAACGGCGTACGATACGCAGTATTTT
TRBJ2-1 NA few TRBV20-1 CSARVRATSYNEQFF TGCAGTGCTAGAGTTCGCGCCACCTCCTACAATGAGCAGTTCTTC
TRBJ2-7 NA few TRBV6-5 CASSFRLRPYEQYF TGTGCCAGCAGTTTCCGATTACGTCCCTACGAGCAGTACTTC
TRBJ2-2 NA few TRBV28 CASSTSSGELFF TGTGCCAGCAGCACTAGTTCCGGGGAGCTGTTTTTT
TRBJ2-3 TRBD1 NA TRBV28 CATRDRLTDTQYF TGTGCCACCCGGGACAGACTCACAGATACGCAGTATTTT
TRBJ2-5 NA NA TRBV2 CASSDPRRGFQETQYF TGTGCCAGCAGTGACCCCAGGAGGGGTTTTCAAGAGACCCAGTACTTC
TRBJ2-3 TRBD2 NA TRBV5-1 CASSLRLAESSSTDTQYF TGCGCCAGCAGCCTCCGACTAGCGGAGTCTTCTAGCACAGATACGCAGTATTTT
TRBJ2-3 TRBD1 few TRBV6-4 CASSEDRSNTDTQYF TGTGCCAGCAGTGAGGACAGGTCTAACACAGATACGCAGTATTTT
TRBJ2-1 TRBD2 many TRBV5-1 CASSRLAGGTNEQFF TGCGCCAGCAGCCGACTAGCGGGGGGCACCAATGAGCAGTTCTTC
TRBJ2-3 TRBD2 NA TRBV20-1 CSARDPLLAESADTQYF TGCAGTGCTAGAGATCCACTTCTAGCGGAAAGTGCGGATACGCAGTATTTT
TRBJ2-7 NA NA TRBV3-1 CACSQSRGITYEQYF TGTGCCTGCTCCCAATCTCGCGGGATTACCTACGAGCAGTACTTC
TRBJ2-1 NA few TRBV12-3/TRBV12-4 CASRKTGKSSYNEQFF TGTGCCAGCCGCAAAACAGGGAAAAGCTCCTACAATGAGCAGTTCTTC
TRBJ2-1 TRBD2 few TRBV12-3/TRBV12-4 CASTRGTSGNNEQFF TGTGCCAGCACCCGAGGGACTAGCGGGAACAATGAGCAGTTCTTC
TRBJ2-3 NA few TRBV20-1 CSARDRLSTDTQYF TGCAGTGCTAGAGATCGACTCAGCACAGATACGCAGTATTTT
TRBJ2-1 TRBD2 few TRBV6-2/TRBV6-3 CASRRVLAGFSLHNEQFF TGTGCCAGCAGACGCGTACTAGCGGGGTTTTCCCTCCACAATGAGCAGTTCTTC
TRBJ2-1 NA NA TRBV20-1 CSAPDSLSYNEQFF TGCAGTGCACCGGACAGCCTCTCCTACAATGAGCAGTTCTTC
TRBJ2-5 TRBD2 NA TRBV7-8 CASSYGTSGRGQETQYF TGTGCCAGCAGCTACGGGACTAGCGGGAGGGGTCAAGAGACCCAGTACTTC
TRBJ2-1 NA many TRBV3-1 CASSHTIGQIVSSYNEQFF TGTGCCAGCAGCCATACCATCGGACAGATCGTCAGCTCCTACAATGAGCAGTTCTTC
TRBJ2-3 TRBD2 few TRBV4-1 CASSHPSGPREGTDTQYF TGCGCCAGCAGCCACCCGTCGGGTCCGCGGGAGGGCACAGATACGCAGTATTTT
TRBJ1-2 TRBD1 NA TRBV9 CASSVGGTGGIYGYTF TGTGCCAGCAGCGTTGGGGGGACAGGGGGGATCTATGGCTACACCTTC
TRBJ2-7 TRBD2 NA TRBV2 CASRKGLADYEQYF TGTGCCAGCAGAAAAGGACTAGCTGACTACGAGCAGTACTTC
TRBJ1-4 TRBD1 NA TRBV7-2 CASSPRQGIFGELFF TGTGCCAGCAGCCCCCGACAGGGGATTTTCGGGGAACTGTTTTTT
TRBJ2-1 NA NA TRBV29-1 CSVDWLRDYNEQFF TGCAGCGTTGATTGGCTCCGCGACTACAATGAGCAGTTCTTC
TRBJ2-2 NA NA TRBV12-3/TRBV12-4 CASSLRQTNTGELFF TGTGCCAGCAGTTTAAGGCAGACAAACACCGGGGAGCTGTTTTTT
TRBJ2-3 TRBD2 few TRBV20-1 CSARPPLAGEDVADTQYF TGCAGTGCTAGACCCCCCCTAGCGGGAGAGGATGTTGCAGATACGCAGTATTTT
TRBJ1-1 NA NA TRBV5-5 CASSLAAPKHTEAFF TGTGCCAGCAGCTTGGCGGCACCGAAACACACTGAAGCTTTCTTT
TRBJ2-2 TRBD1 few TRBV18 CASSPPGQLNTGELFF TGTGCCAGCTCACCGCCGGGACAGCTAAACACCGGGGAGCTGTTTTTT
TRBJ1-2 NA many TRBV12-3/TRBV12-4 CASSEGGASYGYTF TGTGCCAGCAGTGAAGGGGGTGCAAGCTATGGCTACACCTTC
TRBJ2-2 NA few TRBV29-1 CSVRTGTPNTGELFF TGCAGCGTAAGGACCGGGACACCGAACACCGGGGAGCTGTTTTTT
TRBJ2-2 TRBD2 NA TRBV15 CATSRERAGAGTGELFF TGTGCCACCAGCAGAGAAAGGGCGGGAGCGGGCACCGGGGAGCTGTTTTTT
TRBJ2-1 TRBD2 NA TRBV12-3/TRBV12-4 CASRSSGRAGNEQFF TGTGCCAGCAGAAGTAGCGGGAGGGCGGGCAATGAGCAGTTCTTC
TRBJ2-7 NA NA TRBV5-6 CASSLRDYEQYF TGTGCCAGCAGCCTCAGAGACTACGAGCAGTACTTC
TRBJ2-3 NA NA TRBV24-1 CATSPGVSTDTQYF TGTGCCACCAGCCCAGGGGTTAGCACAGATACGCAGTATTTT
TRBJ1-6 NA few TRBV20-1 CSASSGANSPLHF TGCAGTGCTAGTTCAGGGGCTAATTCACCCCTCCACTTT
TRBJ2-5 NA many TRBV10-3 CAISDGETQYF TGTGCCATCAGTGATGGTGAGACCCAGTACTTC
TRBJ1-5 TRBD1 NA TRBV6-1 CASSPGQILGGQPQHF TGTGCCAGCAGTCCGGGACAGATTTTGGGAGGTCAGCCCCAGCATTTT
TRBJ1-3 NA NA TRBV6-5 CASSYSRLSSSGNTIYF TGTGCCAGCAGTTACTCGCGACTCTCTAGCTCTGGAAACACCATATATTTT
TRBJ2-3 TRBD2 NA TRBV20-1 CSARDSGKASDTQYF TGCAGTGCTAGAGACAGCGGGAAGGCATCAGATACGCAGTATTTT
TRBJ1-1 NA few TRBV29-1 CSVEKNTEAFF TGCAGCGTTGAAAAGAACACTGAAGCTTTCTTT
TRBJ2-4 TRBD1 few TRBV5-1 CASSLGDSLKNIQYF TGCGCCAGCAGCTTGGGGGACAGCCTTAAAAACATTCAGTACTTC
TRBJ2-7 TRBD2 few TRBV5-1 CASSITGTSGREQYF TGCGCCAGCAGCATTACCGGGACTAGCGGGCGGGAGCAGTACTTC
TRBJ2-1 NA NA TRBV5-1 CASSLDLGLINEQFF TGCGCCAGCAGCTTGGATTTAGGGTTGATCAATGAGCAGTTCTTC
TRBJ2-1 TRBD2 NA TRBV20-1 CSARAGTSGSNEQFF TGCAGTGCTAGGGCCGGGACTAGCGGGAGCAATGAGCAGTTCTTC
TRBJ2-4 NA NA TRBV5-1 CASSPGTDLAKNIQYF TGCGCCAGCAGCCCGGGGACGGACCTAGCCAAAAACATTCAGTACTTC
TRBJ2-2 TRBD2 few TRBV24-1 CATRPTGGRELFF TGTGCCACCAGACCAACGGGGGGAAGGGAGCTGTTTTTT
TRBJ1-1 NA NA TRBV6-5 CATNSNTEAFF TGTGCCACCAATTCCAACACTGAAGCTTTCTTT
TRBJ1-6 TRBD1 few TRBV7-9 CASSLAQGGSPLHF TGTGCCAGCAGCTTAGCGCAGGGGGGTTCACCCCTCCACTTT
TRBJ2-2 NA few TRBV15 CATNKERQANTGELFF TGTGCCACCAATAAAGAACGACAGGCTAACACCGGGGAGCTGTTTTTT
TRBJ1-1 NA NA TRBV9 CASSVVKDTEAFF TGTGCCAGCAGCGTAGTCAAGGACACTGAAGCTTTCTTT
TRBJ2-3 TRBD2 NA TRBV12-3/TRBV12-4 CASSLSGSPPDTQYF TGTGCCAGCAGTTTAAGCGGGAGCCCCCCAGATACGCAGTATTTT
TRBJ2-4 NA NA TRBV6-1 CASREGVAKNIQYF TGTGCCAGCAGGGAGGGAGTAGCCAAAAACATTCAGTACTTC
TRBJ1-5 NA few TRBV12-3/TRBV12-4 CASSSSDGYQPQHF TGTGCCAGCAGTTCGTCCGACGGATATCAGCCCCAGCATTTT